The T cell receptor (beta chain) under discussion was sequenced for a study of CD8 T cells in Susac syndrome. This CDR3 has 13 amino acids. CDR1 is MNHNY, CDR2 SVGAGI, per germline (reference sequence). V shed 5 bases, J shed 7 bases, and the junction held 4 bases outside the gene matches. RNA was extracted with the RNeasy kit, and a quantity of roughly 0.45 to 1 ug was reverse transcribed using random hexamers. Across 54 Vbeta and 13 Jbeta, TCR beta CDR3 was amplified with immunoSEQ multiplex PCR. MiXCR, run by TCRdb on the immunoSEQ multiplex PCR reads, gives a single entry per CDR3 protein. Among 100,000 to 150,000 distinct CDR3 sequences listed, 93% were seen once. In blood CD8+ and CD4+ T cells, TCR beta underwent sequencing. The multiple sclerosis controls, all treatment-naive patients, had relapsing-remitting disease that was stable or active. Negative isolation was used for CD8+ and CD4+ T cells, and FACS enrichment was applied to TEMRA cells.

The specimen sequenced was CD8+ T cells from PBMCs. The chain combines TRBV6-6 with TRBJ2-2, with 7 bases aligning to TRBD2. The TCR originated in a human donor with multiple sclerosis. The CDR3 DNA is TGTGCCAGCAGTCACGGACTAGGCGGGGAGCTGTTTTTT. This sequence encodes CASSHGLGGELFF.